This TCR beta chain was retrieved from a study of blood T cells in healthy people across ages. The CDR3 covers 14 residues. V dropped 4 bases and J dropped 11 bases, with 20 bases sitting between them. The germline V gene has CDR1 MGHRA and CDR2 YSYEKL. The authors ran a second PCR of roughly 6 to 11 cycles using a sample-barcoded 5' primer and a J-beta primer mix. MiXCR, applied by TCRdb to the 5' RACE reads, yields one record per CDR3 protein. There are around 990,000 distinct CDR3 sequences in the sample; 35% to 40% occur only once, and around 14% lies in the top ten. As concerns this clonotype: Its antigen is undetermined.

The study, taken as a whole, reports: Older individuals had lower TCR beta diversity per million T cells (the decline was roughly linear).

The clonotype originates from a man between 18 and 35 years old in good health. This chain connects TRBV4-1 to TRBJ2-5; no firm D call. Sequenced: blood. The CDR3 loop is CASSRNTPSYGQYF. In nucleotides, the CDR3 is TGCGCCAGCAGCCGTAACACGCCCAGCTACGGGCAGTACTTC.